A selection of T cell receptor beta chains follows, all from one sample in a study of T cells in Graves' hyperthyroidism and ophthalmopathy. TCRdb re-called the multiplex PCR reads with MiXCR, one entry per CDR3 protein. This sample has roughly 300,000 distinct CDR3 sequences, with over 20% found just once. The sequenced sample was blood. Source of these receptors: a woman aged 45 to 65 with Graves' hyperthyroidism. Both conserved end residues are part of each CDR3. The D gene is left open where the match is weak. Only part of the rows carry a size: once, few, many, or a class if the clone is expanded.

cdr3_aa cdr3_nt v_call d_call clone_size j_call
CASSFLAGSSYNEQFF TGCGCCAGCAGCTTCCTAGCGGGGAGCTCCTACAATGAGCAGTTCTTC TRBV5-1 TRBD2 few TRBJ2-1
CSVEAGRGEETQYF TGCAGCGTTGAAGCCGGCAGGGGAGAAGAGACCCAGTACTTC TRBV29-1 - - TRBJ2-5
CASRTGYQPQHF TGTGCCAGCAGAACAGGGTATCAGCCCCAGCATTTT TRBV27 - many TRBJ1-5
CASSSTGGFNYGYTF TGTGCCAGCAGCTCGACCGGGGGATTTAACTATGGCTACACCTTC TRBV7-3 - - TRBJ1-2
CASRHRGGTEAFF TGTGCCAGCAGACACAGGGGTGGCACTGAAGCTTTCTTT TRBV2 TRBD1 many TRBJ1-1
CASSETVIGELFF TGTGCCAGCAGTGAGACAGTGATCGGGGAGCTGTTTTTT TRBV6-1 - - TRBJ2-2
CSARVAGVNTGELFF TGCAGTGCTAGAGTGGCGGGAGTAAACACCGGGGAGCTGTTTTTT TRBV20-1 TRBD2 few TRBJ2-2
CASSQRPPGAEQYF TGTGCCAGCAGCCAAAGACCCCCAGGGGCCGAGCAGTACTTC TRBV28 - many TRBJ2-7
CASSVIAGATGELFF TGTGCCAGCAGCGTTATAGCGGGAGCGACCGGGGAGCTGTTTTTT TRBV9 TRBD2 many TRBJ2-2
CASHLGQARSYEQYF TGTGCCAGCCATCTCGGACAGGCGCGGTCCTACGAGCAGTACTTC TRBV6-2/TRBV6-3 TRBD1 - TRBJ2-7
CASSLRTFLGTEAFF TGTGCCAGCAGTTTACGGACCTTTCTCGGCACTGAAGCTTTCTTT TRBV27 - many TRBJ1-1
CSARDLGTGAGYEQYF TGCAGTGCTAGAGATCTTGGGACAGGGGCCGGCTACGAGCAGTACTTC TRBV20-1 TRBD1 many TRBJ2-7
CASSLDRAAYEQYF TGTGCCAGCAGCTTAGATCGGGCGGCCTACGAGCAGTACTTC TRBV11-2 - many TRBJ2-7
CASSWDTTGTGELFF TGCGCCAGCAGCTGGGACACGACGGGCACCGGGGAGCTGTTTTTT TRBV5-1 - few TRBJ2-2
CASRARYRGKNIQYF TGTGCCAGCAGGGCGCGCTACAGGGGAAAAAACATTCAGTACTTC TRBV13 TRBD1 few TRBJ2-4
CASSSGRYQETQYF TGTGCCAGCAGCTCCGGACGGTATCAAGAGACCCAGTACTTC TRBV5-6 - many TRBJ2-5
CASSYLQGFGGELFF TGTGCCAGCAGTTACCTACAGGGGTTTGGCGGGGAGCTGTTTTTT TRBV6-5 TRBD1 - TRBJ2-2
CASSQMGGSYEQYF TGTGCCAGCAGCCAGATGGGAGGCTCCTACGAGCAGTACTTC TRBV3-1 - - TRBJ2-7
CAIRRDSSSYEQYF TGTGCCATCAGGCGGGACTCCAGCTCCTACGAGCAGTACTTC TRBV10-3 - many TRBJ2-7
CASSQPTLNTEAFF TGCGCCAGCAGCCAACCGACACTGAACACTGAAGCTTTCTTT TRBV4-1 - few TRBJ1-1
CASRPVQETQYF TGTGCCAGCAGGCCGGTGCAAGAGACCCAGTACTTC TRBV2 - - TRBJ2-5
CASSLEQGPNTEAFF TGTGCCAGCAGCTTGGAACAGGGGCCCAACACTGAAGCTTTCTTT TRBV7-9 TRBD1 few TRBJ1-1
CASRLELPGELFF TGTGCCAGTAGACTCGAGTTGCCCGGGGAGCTGTTTTTT TRBV19 - many TRBJ2-2
CASSMGTLAMNTEAFF TGCGCCAGCAGCATGGGGACGCTTGCCATGAACACTGAAGCTTTCTTT TRBV5-1 - many TRBJ1-1
CASSIVSAGDTGELFF TGTGCCAGTAGTATCGTGTCAGCGGGAGACACCGGGGAGCTGTTTTTT TRBV19 TRBD2 - TRBJ2-2
CASTIGYGYTF TGTGCCAGCACCATCGGGTATGGCTACACCTTC TRBV12-3/TRBV12-4 - few TRBJ1-2
CATSRVDAAAQYF TGTGCCACCAGCAGAGTTGATGCGGCGGCCCAGTACTTC TRBV15 - many TRBJ2-5
CASSPAQVNTEAFF TGTGCCAGCAGCCCCGCGCAGGTGAACACTGAAGCTTTCTTT TRBV7-3 - - TRBJ1-1
CASSFSGTPYEQYF TGTGCCAGCAGTTTCAGTGGGACACCCTACGAGCAGTACTTC TRBV12-3/TRBV12-4 - - TRBJ2-7
CSVLLGASVNEQFF TGCAGCGTTTTGCTGGGGGCAAGCGTGAATGAGCAGTTCTTC TRBV29-1 - - TRBJ2-1
CASSQDLRQGGGYTF TGTGCCAGCAGCCAAGATCTGAGACAGGGGGGTGGCTACACCTTC TRBV3-1 TRBD1 many TRBJ1-2
CASSYWTGLGNYGYTF TGTGCCAGCAGTTATTGGACAGGGTTGGGTAACTATGGCTACACCTTC TRBV6-5 TRBD1 few TRBJ1-2
CASSFSGWYGYTF TGTGCCAGCAGTTTCTCAGGGTGGTATGGCTACACCTTC TRBV28 - few TRBJ1-2
CASSQGLSGSIIWELFF TGTGCCAGCAGCCAAGGTCTTAGCGGGAGTATAATCTGGGAGCTGTTTTTT TRBV3-1 TRBD2 few TRBJ2-2
CASSSNRANYEQYF TGTGCCAGCAGCTCCAACCGGGCCAACTACGAGCAGTACTTC TRBV7-2 - many TRBJ2-7
CASSLASGRDREQYF TGTGCCAGCAGCTTAGCGAGCGGGAGGGATCGCGAGCAGTACTTC TRBV7-9 TRBD2 many TRBJ2-7
CASSPTGTGGSPLHF TGTGCCAGCAGTCCGACCGGGACAGGGGGCTCACCCCTCCACTTT TRBV3-1 TRBD1 - TRBJ1-6
CASSRGLAGDEQFF TGTGCCAGCAGCCGGGGACTAGCGGGAGATGAGCAGTTCTTC TRBV7-3 TRBD2 many TRBJ2-1
CASSYSKLDTLAKNIQYF TGTGCCAGCAGCTATTCCAAACTCGACACCCTAGCCAAAAACATTCAGTACTTC TRBV28 - many TRBJ2-4
CASSAGGGPDTQYF TGTGCCAGCAGCGCAGGTGGGGGACCAGATACGCAGTATTTT TRBV9 - many TRBJ2-3
CASSSGTGENTEAFF TGCGCCAGCAGCTCAGGAACAGGAGAGAACACTGAAGCTTTCTTT TRBV5-1 - many TRBJ1-1
CASSLWRGGGDTQYF TGTGCCAGCAGTTTATGGCGGGGGGGAGGGGATACGCAGTATTTT TRBV12-3/TRBV12-4 TRBD2 - TRBJ2-3
CASSSKNQPQHF TGTGCCAGCAGCTCGAAGAATCAGCCCCAGCATTTT TRBV13 - many TRBJ1-5
CASGTGLAELYLKADTQYF TGCGCCAGCGGCACGGGACTAGCGGAACTCTATCTCAAGGCAGATACGCAGTATTTT TRBV5-1 TRBD2 - TRBJ2-3
CASSYLKGTEAFF TGTGCCAGCAGTTATTTAAAGGGCACTGAAGCTTTCTTT TRBV27 - few TRBJ1-1
CASRTPSGGYTDTQYF TGTGCCAGCAGGACCCCTAGCGGGGGATACACAGATACGCAGTATTTT TRBV7-9 TRBD2 many TRBJ2-3
CASSSSAGLYSGNTIYF - TRBV12-3/TRBV12-4 - many TRBJ1-3
CAWSVRGIGNTIYF TGTGCCTGGAGTGTACGGGGAATTGGAAACACCATATATTTT TRBV30 - many TRBJ1-3
CATSLQLRRGRDDEQFF TGTGCCACCAGCCTACAACTCCGACGGGGGCGGGATGATGAGCAGTTCTTC TRBV15 - - TRBJ2-1
CASSITSGGQTQYF TGTGCCAGTAGTATAACGAGCGGGGGGCAGACCCAGTACTTC TRBV19 TRBD2 few TRBJ2-5
CASSLIRGHEQYF TGTGCCAGCAGCTTAATCAGGGGCCACGAGCAGTACTTC TRBV7-3 - many TRBJ2-7
CASSQPGTNTGELFF TGTGCCAGCAGCCAGCCAGGGACCAACACCGGGGAGCTGTTTTTT TRBV6-2/TRBV6-3 - many TRBJ2-2
CASSLLGGDYEQYF TGTGCCAGCTCCCTTTTGGGGGGTGACTACGAGCAGTACTTC TRBV18 - many TRBJ2-7
CASSGGLTRSTIYF TGTGCCAGCAGTGGGGGGCTGACCCGGAGCACCATATATTTT TRBV2 - many TRBJ1-3